A single sample gave rise to the 27 T cell receptor beta chains below, sequenced in a study of OX40 agonist ivuxolimab in advanced cancers. Clones were read by immunoSEQ multiplex PCR, and TCRdb kept only the in-frame ones, dropping some. The sample contains 55,000 to 70,000 clones, about 83% of which appear only once. This specimen consisted of CD4+ or CD8+ T cells sorted from blood, obtained in a trial of the OX40 agonist ivuxolimab. Source of these receptors: an adult with an advanced solid tumor such as melanoma, head and neck, liver or kidney cancer.

This sequence joins TRBV30 and TRBJ1-1; D is unclear. Trimming removed 0 bases from V and 5 bases from J, with 19 bases in between. Looked up from germline, CDR1 is GTSNPN and CDR2 is SVGIG (reference sequence). CDR3 length: 16 residues. CDR3 sequence: CAWSVGPGWVGTEAFF. The CDR3 nucleotides are TGTGCCTGGAGTGTCGGGCCGGGTTGGGTCGGTACTGAAGCTTTCTTT.

The gene calls are TRBV9 and TRBJ2-5, with D perhaps given as TRBD1 or TRBD2 (5 bases each). V dropped 2 bases and J dropped 1 base, with 12 bases sitting between them. Germline values: CDR1 SGDLS, CDR2 YYNGEE. CDR3 length: 15 residues. The CDR3 here is CASSVGTLSQETQYF. CDR3 DNA sequence: TGTGCCAGCAGCGTCGGGACCCTCTCCCAAGAGACCCAGTACTTC.

The gene calls are TRBV28 and TRBJ1-1, with D unclear. The germline V gene has CDR1 MDHEN and CDR2 SYDVKM. The CDR3 extends over 13 amino acids. With 5 bases removed from V and 1 base from J, the gap between germline ends came to 8 bases. This CDR3 reads CASSIPQNTEAFF. Here the CDR3 DNA reads TGTGCCAGCAGTATACCACAGAACACTGAAGCTTTCTTT.

The chain joins TRBV6-6 to TRBJ2-5; D tentatively fits TRBD1 or TRBD2 (6 bases each). With the DNA end fitting TRBJ2-7 better, the J assignment may be wrong. Germline CDR1 is MNHNY and CDR2 is SVGAGI (reference sequence). CDR3 size: 15 residues. CDR3 nucleotides: TGTGCCAGCAGAGGGGGAGGCTCACCATCCTACGAGCAGTACTTC. Translation: CASRGGGSPSYEQYF.

The chain uses TRBV9 and TRBJ2-1; D is perhaps TRBD1 (6 bases). With 4 bases removed from V and 6 bases from J, the gap between germline ends came to 14 bases. Looked up from germline, CDR1 is SGDLS and CDR2 is YYNGEE. The CDR3 extends over 14 amino acids. DNA of the CDR3: TGTGCCAGCAGCCCCGTAGGGACACCCAATGAGCAGTTCTTC. Translation gives CASSPVGTPNEQFF.

This clone was seen only a few times. This chain connects TRBV5-4 to TRBJ1-1, with TRBD1 as a possible D gene (5 bases). CDR3 size: 13 residues. Germline V lookup: CDR1 SGHNT, CDR2 YYREEE (reference sequence). Trimming removed 5 bases at V and 5 bases at J, with 13 bases between. Here the CDR3 DNA reads TGTGCCAGCAGTTGGGACGGCCATACTGAAGCTTTCTTT. Translating it yields CASSWDGHTEAFF.

The chain joins TRBV7-9 to TRBJ2-1, with 8 bases identical to TRBD1. Per the germline V gene, CDR1 is SEHNR and CDR2 is FQNEAQ (reference sequence). The ends lost 5 bases at V and 1 base at J; junction bases unmatched: 7. This CDR3 region has 16 residues. CDR3 sequence (DNA): TGTGCCAGCAGCCCTCGACAGGGGACATCCTACAATGAGCAGTTCTTC. It is translated as CASSPRQGTSYNEQFF.

The rearrangement joins TRBV16 to TRBJ2-5; the D gene is possibly TRBD1 (5 bases). The V gene's germline CDR1 is KGHSY and CDR2 FQNENV. V dropped 8 bases and J dropped 5 bases, with 18 bases sitting between them. The CDR3 loop spans 14 amino acids. CDR3 residues: CASRKSGRSETQYF. The CDR3, as DNA: TGTGCCAGCCGGAAGTCAGGGCGGTCGGAGACCCAGTACTTC.

For this clone: The same CDR3 can be traced to other DNA sequences in this sample. CDR3 sequence (DNA): TGTGCCAGCAGCTCCGGGAGGGGGGGCCTCTACAATGAGCAGTTCTTC. Its translation is CASSSGRGGLYNEQFF. The chain is built from TRBV5-4 and TRBJ2-1; the match to TRBD2 covers 8 bases. Germline V gene lookup returns CDR1 SGHNT and CDR2 YYREEE (reference sequence). The CDR3 has 16 residues. The junction had 8 bases not matched to a gene; V was cut back by 3 bases and J by 3 bases.

This clone was counted a few times. J is TRBJ2-1 and V is TRBV4-1; TRBD2 agrees at 7 bases. V dropped 1 base and J dropped 4; count of bases not matched to a gene: 4. CDR1 MGHRA and CDR2 YSYEKL come from the germline V gene. The CDR3 loop spans 15 amino acids. DNA of the CDR3: TGCGCCAGCAGCCAAGTGGGAGGGTGGTACAATGAGCAGTTCTTC. This encodes CASSQVGGWYNEQFF.

The chain joins TRBV2 to TRBJ2-2; possible D gene TRBD2, 5 bases. In germline, CDR1 is SNHLY, CDR2 FYNNEI. V dropped 7 bases and J dropped 4 bases, with 13 bases sitting between them. The CDR3 contains 14 residues. The CDR3 sequence: CASMGHGGTGELFF. CDR3 DNA sequence: TGTGCCAGCATGGGCCACGGAGGCACCGGGGAGCTGTTTTTT.

This chain uses TRBV27 with TRBJ1-1, with 7 bases lining up with TRBD1. The junction had 7 bases not matched to a gene; V was cut back by 3 bases and J by 6 bases. This CDR3 comprises 14 residues. The germline gives CDR1 MNHEY, CDR2 SMNVEV (reference sequence). The CDR3 region is CASSFQGGYAEAFF. The CDR3 DNA is TGTGCCAGCAGTTTCCAGGGGGGGTATGCTGAAGCTTTCTTT.

V and J are TRBV6-6 and TRBJ2-1, with TRBD2 identical over 11 bases. The CDR3 is made up of 15 amino acids. The junction had 6 bases not matched to a gene; V was cut back by 7 bases and J by 4 bases. Per germline, CDR1 MNHNY and CDR2 SVGAGI (reference sequence). CDR3 sequence (DNA): TGTGCCAGCACCGCGACTAGCGGGGAATACAATGAGCAGTTCTTC. This encodes CASTATSGEYNEQFF.

This clone was counted a single time. The chain links TRBV28 to TRBJ2-3; 10 bases are shared with TRBD2. With 2 bases clipped from V and 2 bases from J, the junction kept 7 bases outside the gene matches. CDR1 is MDHEN and CDR2 is SYDVKM in the germline V gene. The CDR3 sequence is 17 residues long. This CDR3 is CASSLGLAGVSTDTQYF. DNA of the CDR3: TGTGCCAGCAGTTTAGGGCTAGCGGGAGTATCCACAGATACGCAGTATTTT.

This rearrangement joins TRBV7-9 to TRBJ2-5; TRBD1 matches 7 bases. Germline V CDR1 and CDR2: SEHNR, FQNEAQ (reference sequence). This CDR3 region has 14 residues. The ends lost 5 bases at V and 7 bases at J; junction bases unmatched: 10. The CDR3 sequence: CASSRQGIDWTQYF. CDR3 nucleotide sequence: TGTGCCAGCAGCCGACAGGGCATTGATTGGACCCAGTACTTC.

The rearrangement uses TRBV6-1 and TRBJ1-1; D is possibly TRBD1 (5 bases). Between the trimmed V and J ends, which lost 2 bases and 5 bases, there was a span of 15 bases. The CDR3 runs 15 residues. Germline CDR1 and CDR2: MNHNS and SASEGT. This CDR3 is CASSEWGGRETEAFF. DNA of the CDR3: TGTGCCAGCAGTGAATGGGGGGGTAGGGAAACTGAAGCTTTCTTT.

The chain couples TRBV7-3 to TRBJ2-3; no clear D gene. CDR3 length: 13 residues. The germline V gene encodes CDR1 SGHTA and CDR2 FQGTGA. V was shortened by 3 bases and J by 2 bases, with 6 bases between the two germline ends. The CDR3 bases are TGTGCCAGCAGCTTCACTACCACAGATACGCAGTATTTT. Residues: CASSFTTTDTQYF.

This chain joins TRBV4-1 and TRBJ2-5, with 15 bases identical to TRBD2. CDR1 is MGHRA, CDR2 YSYEKL, per germline. Trimming removed 3 bases from V and 1 base from J; junction bases left unmatched: 3. The length of the CDR3 is 17 residues. The CDR3 sequence is CASSQGLAGGPQETQYF. The DNA of the CDR3 is TGCGCCAGCAGCCAGGGACTAGCGGGGGGACCCCAAGAGACCCAGTACTTC.

This chain links TRBV21-1 with TRBJ1-5. TRBV21-1 is a pseudogene. CDR3 length: 19 residues. The CDR3: CASSPNGPNRDGENQPQHF. CDR3 nucleotide sequence: TGTGCCAGCAGCCCAAACGGGCCGAATCGGGACGGTGAAAATCAGCCCCAGCATTTT.

J is TRBJ2-2 and V is TRBV5-1, with a weak D call TRBD1 (5 bases). Germline V CDR1 and CDR2: SGHRS, YFSETQ. The CDR3 has 15 amino acids. V was pared by 0 bases and J by 2 bases, with 8 bases between. The CDR3 nucleotides are TGCGCCAGCAGCTTGGAGGGGCAAAACACCGGGGAGCTGTTTTTT. Protein sequence: CASSLEGQNTGELFF.

This sequence joins TRBV2 and TRBJ2-1; D perhaps matches TRBD1 (6 bases). The CDR3 is 14 amino acids. The V gene's germline CDR1 is SNHLY and CDR2 FYNNEI. Trimming shortened V by 7 bases and J by 0 bases, and 10 bases separated the two germline ends. CDR3 DNA: TGTGCCAGCAATTGGGGGCCCTCCTACAATGAGCAGTTCTTC. Translation: CASNWGPSYNEQFF.

Concerning this clone itself: The junction differs from germline at one of its ends, possibly a read error. The chain has TRBV5-4 and TRBJ1-5; D is ambiguous. Germline V gives CDR1 SGHNT, CDR2 YYREEE (reference sequence). CDR3 length: 15 amino acids. CDR3 protein: CASSQASDWNQPQHF. The CDR3 DNA follows: TGCGCCAGCAGCCAAGCGTCAGACTGGAATCAGCCCCAGCATTTT.

The chain has TRBV28 and TRBJ2-5; D is perhaps TRBD1 or TRBD2 (5 bases each). From germline, CDR1 is MDHEN and CDR2 SYDVKM. The CDR3 contains 15 residues. Trimming stripped 2 bases from V and 2 bases from J, with 12 bases between. The CDR3 loop is CASSLGDGTQETQYF. As DNA, the CDR3 is TGTGCCAGCAGTTTAGGGGACGGAACTCAAGAGACCCAGTACTTC. The full variable domain, in which reference TRBV28 and TRBJ2-5 provide the parts outside the CDR3, is DVKVTQSSRYLVKRTGEKVFLECVQDMDHENMFWYRQDPGLGLRLIYFSYDVKMKEKGDIPEGYSVSREKKERFSLILESASTNQTSMYLCASSLGDGTQETQYFGPGTRLLVL.

This clone was detected only once. V and J are TRBV11-2 and TRBJ1-5; 7 bases fit TRBD1. The CDR3 has 15 residues. CDR1 and CDR2 (germline): SGHAT, FQNNGV. V lost 0 bases, J lost 6 bases, and 5 bases stayed unmatched. CDR3 region: CASSLDQWTGQPQHF. DNA for the CDR3: TGTGCCAGCAGCTTAGATCAGTGGACAGGTCAGCCCCAGCATTTT.

This sequence joins TRBV9 and TRBJ2-6, with 9 bases that match TRBD2. This CDR3 is 17 amino acids long. CDR1 and CDR2 from the germline V gene are SGDLS and YYNGEE. Losses at the gene ends were 6 bases for V and 4 bases for J; bases not matched to a gene: 11. CDR3 coding DNA: TGTGCCAGCACCCCCGGGCGGGGGGGCCTCGGGGCCAACGTCCTGACTTTC. Its protein is CASTPGRGGLGANVLTF.

The V call is TRBV11-1, the J call TRBJ1-2; the D gene is possibly TRBD1 (5 bases). The CDR3 covers 14 residues. Germline values: CDR1 SGHAT, CDR2 FQDESV (reference sequence). Trimming pared 2 bases from V and 2 bases from J, leaving 9 bases between. CDR3: CASSLNRQNYGYTF. The CDR3 DNA is TGTGCCAGCAGCTTAAACAGACAGAACTATGGCTACACCTTC.

The chain joins TRBV14 to TRBJ2-1, with 11 positions matching TRBD2. V shed 4 bases and J 15 bases; nucleotides not matched to a gene: 5. This CDR3 has 12 amino acids. CDR1 is SGHDN and CDR2 is FVKESK in the germline V gene. The CDR3 here is CASSLLAGGLFF. The CDR3 DNA reads TGTGCCAGCAGCCTTCTAGCGGGGGGCCTGTTCTTC.